The 25 T cell receptor beta chains presented below share a single source sample, sequenced in a study of cytomegalovirus exposure and HLA in healthy donors. The PCR made use of 60 Vbeta and 13 Jbeta primers. Method: immunoSEQ multiplex PCR; TCRdb's copy keeps in-frame clones and lacks some. The data hold approximately 150,000 clones, with 81% observed a single time. Sequences were obtained from PBMCs. The receptors derive from a woman between 18 and 30 years old in good health and CMV-seropositive.

This clone was counted between two and nine times. Here the CDR3 reads CATHPQNYEQYF. The CDR3 bases are TGTGCCACCCACCCACAGAACTACGAGCAGTACTTC. The chain joins TRBV13 to TRBJ2-7; D gene ambiguous. CDR3 length: 12 residues. Trimming stripped 10 bases from V and 3 bases from J, with 13 bases between. Germline V gene lookup returns CDR1 PRHDT and CDR2 FYEKMQ (reference sequence).

The chain employs TRBV5-5 and TRBJ2-5, with a possible D match to TRBD2 (6 bases). The V end lost 4 bases, the J end lost 4 bases, and 11 bases lay between the germline ends. The CDR3 is 13 residues long. Germline CDR1 reads SGHKS; CDR2 reads YYEKEE (reference sequence). The CDR3 DNA reads as TGTGCCAGCAGCCGGGAGTCTCTAGAGACCCAGTACTTC. It is translated as CASSRESLETQYF. Full variable domain (remainder filled in from reference TRBV5-5 and TRBJ2-5): DAGVTQSPTHLIKTRGQQVTLRCSPISGHKSVSWYQQVLGQGPQFIFQYYEKEERGRGNFPDRFSARQFPNYSSELNVNALLLGDSALYLCASSRESLETQYFGPGTRLLVL.

In this sample, this clone turned up a few times. The chain uses TRBV19 and TRBJ2-7; no reliable D call. The CDR3 totals 15 residues. Looked up from germline, CDR1 is LNHDA and CDR2 is SQIVND (reference sequence). Trimming removed 2 bases from V and 6 bases from J, with 17 bases in between. The CDR3 bases are TGTGCCAGTAGTATATTAGGCGGTTTCGGCTCCGAGCAGTACTTC. This sequence encodes CASSILGGFGSEQYF.

This clone has just one count. The V call is TRBV7-9, the J call TRBJ2-7; 10 nucleotides line up with TRBD1. Germline assignment: CDR1 SEHNR and CDR2 FQNEAQ (reference sequence). This CDR3 has 16 amino acids. Germline trimming cut 4 bases from V and 4 bases from J; bases unmatched to any gene: 10. Here the CDR3 reads CASSSPRDRGRYEQYF. The CDR3 bases are TGTGCCAGCAGCTCCCCCCGGGACAGGGGAAGATACGAGCAGTACTTC.

The V and J genes are TRBV5-1 and TRBJ2-1; weak D call: TRBD2 (5 bases). Germline loops: CDR1 SGHRS, CDR2 YFSETQ. CDR3 length equals 17 residues. V lost 0 bases and J lost 0, with 13 bases in between. The CDR3 coding sequence is TGCGCCAGCAGCTTGGAGTCGTTAGGGAGCTCCTACAATGAGCAGTTCTTC. Its protein product is CASSLESLGSSYNEQFF.

The rearrangement uses TRBV6-5 and TRBJ2-3; D is possibly TRBD2 (6 bases). The CDR3 is 15 amino acids. Germline CDR1 is MNHEY and CDR2 is SVGAGI. The ends were cut back, 6 bases at V and 6 bases at J, with 19 bases in the middle. DNA for the CDR3: TGTGCCAGCAGCTCCCGGGACTCCGGGGTGGATACGCAGTATTTT. Translation gives CASSSRDSGVDTQYF.

The V and J genes are TRBV23-1 and TRBJ1-5; tentative D call: TRBD1 (5 bases). TRBV23-1 qualifies as an ORF whose function is uncertain. The CDR3 consists of 17 residues. V shed 0 bases and J shed 7 bases, with 19 bases lying between them. For the CDR3, the DNA is TGCGCCAGCAGTCAATCCTTCGGGGGGGTCCATTGCCAGCCCCAGCATTTT. Translated: CASSQSFGGVHCQPQHF.

This clone was seen a few times. This sequence joins TRBV28 and TRBJ1-6, with 8 bases aligning to TRBD1. CDR3 length: 18 amino acids. Germline V gene data show CDR1 as MDHEN and CDR2 as SYDVKM. Trimming removed 6 bases from V and 7 bases from J; junction bases left unmatched: 17. DNA of the CDR3: TGTGCCAGCAGCATAAGTTTAGGCCGAAGACAGGGGAATTCACCCCTCCACTTT. It specifies CASSISLGRRQGNSPLHF.

V is TRBV6-4 and J is TRBJ1-5; D is ambiguous. The CDR3 spans 14 residues. V lost 0 bases to trimming and J lost 7 bases, with 10 bases between them. Germline V gene sequence: CDR1 MRHNA, CDR2 SNTAGT. The CDR3: CASSDSKPRQPQHF. The CDR3 nucleotides read TGTGCCAGCAGTGACTCGAAGCCCCGCCAGCCCCAGCATTTT.

The CDR3 reads CASSRNRGLGQWEQYF. DNA of the CDR3: TGTGCCAGCTCACGTAACAGGGGGCTCGGGCAATGGGAGCAGTACTTC. The rearrangement uses TRBV18 and TRBJ2-7, with TRBD1 matching over 9 bases. CDR3 length: 16 residues. Per the germline V gene, CDR1 is KGHSH and CDR2 is LQKENI. V dropped 4 bases and J dropped 7; count of bases not matched to a gene: 14.

The chain joins TRBV11-2 to TRBJ1-3, with D uncertain. Germline loops: CDR1 SGHAT, CDR2 FQNNGV. The CDR3 covers 17 residues. V was clipped by 3 bases and J by 0 bases, with 15 bases between them. In DNA, the CDR3 is TGTGCCAGCAGCTTGAGAGGCCGGATTACCTCTGGAAACACCATATATTTT. It specifies CASSLRGRITSGNTIYF.

V gene TRBV11-2 combines with J gene TRBJ2-3; 7 nucleotides align to TRBD1. V lost 2 bases, J lost 4 bases, and 0 bases stayed unmatched. Germline V gives CDR1 SGHAT, CDR2 FQNNGV. The CDR3 is made up of 13 amino acids. CDR3 nucleotide sequence: TGTGCCAGCAGCTTAACAGGGGCAGATACGCAGTATTTT. This codes for CASSLTGADTQYF.

This rearrangement joins TRBV5-1 to TRBJ2-7; TRBD1 matches at 9 bases. This CDR3 has 15 residues. After removal of 1 base from V and 4 bases from J, the junction contained 6 bases not matched to a gene. Germline V gene lookup returns CDR1 SGHRS and CDR2 YFSETQ. This CDR3 is CASSLLGQGWYEQYF. The CDR3, as DNA: TGCGCCAGCAGCTTGTTAGGACAGGGGTGGTACGAGCAGTACTTC.

This chain connects TRBV5-1 to TRBJ2-2; maybe TRBD2 (5 bases). The germline V gene has CDR1 SGHRS and CDR2 YFSETQ. Between the trimmed V and J ends, which lost 1 base and 10 bases, there was a span of 17 bases. CDR3 length equals 15 residues. Written as DNA, the CDR3 is TGCGCCAGCAGCTTGTCGGGCCCAGCGGCCGAGGAGCTGTTTTTT. Protein sequence: CASSLSGPAAEELFF. Using reference TRBV5-1 and TRBJ2-2 for the parts outside the CDR3, the full variable domain is KAGVTQTPRYLIKTRGQQVTLSCSPISGHRSVSWYQQTPGQGLQFLFEYFSETQRNKGNFPGRFSGRQFSNSRSEMNVSTLELGDSALYLCASSLSGPAAEELFFGEGSRLTVL.

The rearrangement uses TRBV4-2 and TRBJ1-2, with 9 positions matching TRBD1. Germline values: CDR1 LGHNA, CDR2 YNFKEQ. This CDR3 is 19 amino acids long. V lost 0 bases and J lost 0; bases outside the gene matches: 11. Written as DNA, the CDR3 is TGTGCCAGCAGCCAAGATCTCCAAGTTTGGGACAGGGCTAACTATGGCTACACCTTC. Amino acids: CASSQDLQVWDRANYGYTF.

CDR3 loop: CASSLYQGGYTF. The CDR3 DNA is TGTGCCAGCAGCTTGTACCAGGGGGGCTACACCTTC. V gene TRBV5-6 combines with J gene TRBJ1-2; perhaps TRBD1 as D (6 bases). This CDR3 spans 12 amino acids. Per the germline V gene, CDR1 is SGHDT and CDR2 is YYEEEE. Trimming left V 1 base short and J 8 bases short, with 9 bases between.

V and J are TRBV30 and TRBJ2-1; 8 bases align to TRBD2. With V trimmed by 5 bases and J by 12 bases, 12 bases remained unmatched. Germline CDR1 reads GTSNPN; CDR2 reads SVGIG (reference sequence). The CDR3 loop spans 13 amino acids. The chain's CDR3 is CAWDPTSGGAQFF. CDR3 DNA sequence: TGTGCCTGGGACCCTACCTCGGGGGGGGCGCAGTTCTTC.

J is TRBJ2-2 and V is TRBV30; possibly TRBD1 for D (5 bases). CDR3 size: 13 residues. Per germline, CDR1 GTSNPN and CDR2 SVGIG (reference sequence). Deletions cut 3 bases from V and 1 base from J, with 6 bases between. CDR3 in DNA: TGTGCCTGGAGGACAGAGAACACCGGGGAGCTGTTTTTT. Protein: CAWRTENTGELFF. The complete variable domain, with remaining parts taken from reference TRBV30 and TRBJ2-2, reads SQTIHQWPATLVQPVGSPLSLECTVEGTSNPNLYWYRQAAGRGLQLLFYSVGIGQISSEVPQNLSASRPQDRQFILSSKKLLLSDSGFYLCAWRTENTGELFFGEGSRLTVL.

The sample holds one count of this clone. The V call is TRBV5-1, the J call TRBJ2-7; D may be TRBD1 (6 bases). Germline V gene data show CDR1 as SGHRS and CDR2 as YFSETQ. V lost 4 bases, J lost 4 bases, and 12 bases lay in between. This CDR3 is built from 13 residues. CDR3 nucleotides: TGCGCCAGCAGCGCAGGACAGCTTTACGAGCAGTACTTC. Translating gives CASSAGQLYEQYF.

V and J are TRBV2 and TRBJ1-2; 7 bases map to TRBD1. Unmatched junction bases numbered 10, after V lost 8 bases and J lost 7 bases. The CDR3 length is 13 residues. CDR1 is SNHLY and CDR2 is FYNNEI in the germline V gene. CDR3 bases: TGTGCCAGCCACACCACAGGGGCGTTTGGCTACACCTTC. Translating gives CASHTTGAFGYTF.

This clone was observed once. The chain is built from TRBV6-5 and TRBJ2-7, with unresolved D. V lost 6 bases to trimming and J lost 7 bases, with 13 bases between them. Germline CDR1 reads MNHEY; CDR2 reads SVGAGI. CDR3 size: 12 residues. CDR3 protein: CASSNGGGEQYF. CDR3 nucleotides: TGTGCCAGCAGCAACGGTGGCGGAGAGCAGTACTTC.

The CDR3 DNA follows: TGTGCCAGCAGTGTGGGAGACCACTACTCCTACGAGCAGTACTTC. Translation gives CASSVGDHYSYEQYF. The rearrangement joins TRBV2 to TRBJ2-7; D is possibly TRBD2 (5 bases). The CDR3 runs 15 residues. Germline CDR1 is SNHLY and CDR2 is FYNNEI. Trimming stripped 4 bases from V and 0 bases from J, with 13 bases between.

This clone was seen just once. DNA for the CDR3: TGTGCCAGCAGTGCATCAATTCCGGGACAGGGGTTCAACGAGCAGTACTTC. It is translated as CASSASIPGQGFNEQYF. This rearrangement joins TRBV28 to TRBJ2-7, with 10 nucleotides matching TRBD1. CDR3 length: 17 amino acids. V lost 5 bases and J lost 5; bases outside the gene matches: 15. Per the germline V gene, CDR1 is MDHEN and CDR2 is SYDVKM.

This chain uses TRBV9 with TRBJ2-5, with TRBD1 identical over 7 bases. Germline V gene data show CDR1 as SGDLS and CDR2 as YYNGEE. The CDR3 runs to 15 residues. With 2 bases clipped from V and 0 bases from J, the junction kept 4 bases outside the gene matches. DNA of the CDR3: TGTGCCAGCAGCGTCCGGACAGGTGACCAAGAGACCCAGTACTTC. Translating it yields CASSVRTGDQETQYF.

This sequence joins TRBV19 and TRBJ2-2, with TRBD1 identical over 7 bases. Unmatched junction bases numbered 3, after V lost 2 bases and J lost 3 bases. The CDR3 is 15 amino acids. Germline CDR1 and CDR2: LNHDA and SQIVND (reference sequence). The CDR3 nucleotides read TGTGCCAGTAGTATATCAGACAGGGACACCGGGGAGCTGTTTTTT. Its translation: CASSISDRDTGELFF.